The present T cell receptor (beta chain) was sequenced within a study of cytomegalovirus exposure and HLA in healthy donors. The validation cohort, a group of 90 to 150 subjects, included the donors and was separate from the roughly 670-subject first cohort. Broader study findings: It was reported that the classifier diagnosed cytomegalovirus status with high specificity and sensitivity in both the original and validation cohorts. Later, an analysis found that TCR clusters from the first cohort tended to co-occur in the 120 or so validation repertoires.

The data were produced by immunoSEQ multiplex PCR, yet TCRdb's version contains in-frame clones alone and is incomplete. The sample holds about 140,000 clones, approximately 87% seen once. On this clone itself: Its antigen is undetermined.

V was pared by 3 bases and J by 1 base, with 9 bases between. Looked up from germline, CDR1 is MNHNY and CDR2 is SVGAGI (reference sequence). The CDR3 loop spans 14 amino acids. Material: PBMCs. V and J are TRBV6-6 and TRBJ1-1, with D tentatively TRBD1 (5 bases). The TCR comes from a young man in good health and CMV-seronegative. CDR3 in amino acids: CASSYQTGNTEAFF. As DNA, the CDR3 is TGTGCCAGCAGTTATCAAACAGGGAACACTGAAGCTTTCTTT.